A single T cell receptor beta chain is shown here with its context. With 5 bases clipped from V and 4 bases from J, the junction kept 10 bases outside the gene matches. This CDR3 spans 16 amino acids. Germline CDR1 and CDR2: DFQATT and SNEGSKA (reference sequence). These data belong to a study of T cells after yellow fever vaccination. Across the study: Each low-cell-number fraction was prepared by means of SMART-Seq v4 Ultra Low Input.

TCRdb recomputed calls from the 5' RACE reads with MiXCR, one row per CDR3 protein. The profile covers 320,000 or so distinct CDR3 sequences, with 7% to 10% appearing a single time and around 17% taken by the ten largest. This sequence originates from a young man who received the YFV17D yellow fever vaccine. The rearrangement joins TRBV20-1 to TRBJ2-2, with 10 bases that match TRBD2. This specimen was PBMCs, taken about 49 days after the first yellow fever vaccination. The CDR3 DNA reads as TGCAGTGCTTATAGAGCGGGGGGGCCTGTCACCGGGGAGCTGTTTTTT. Translated, it gives CSAYRAGGPVTGELFF.